Below, 25 T cell receptor beta chains from the same sample are listed, as sequenced in a study of blood T cells in healthy people across ages. Primed by a sample-barcoded 5' primer and a J-beta primer mix, a second PCR proceeded for 7 to 11 cycles. TCRdb redid the calling of the 5' RACE reads with MiXCR, one entry per CDR3 protein. The sample lists about 1,500,000 distinct CDR3 sequences, approximately 30% occurring once. The sample comprised blood. The receptors were gathered from a woman in her twenties or thirties in good health.

The chain is built from TRBV10-3 and TRBJ2-3; TRBD2 is a possible D gene (6 bases). Germline V gene sequence: CDR1 ENHRY, CDR2 SYGVKD. V dropped 6 bases and J dropped 1 base, with 11 bases sitting between them. The CDR3 contains 14 residues. Here the CDR3 reads CAISPGLRTDTQYF. The CDR3 DNA reads TGTGCCATCAGCCCGGGACTTCGCACAGATACGCAGTATTTT.

The J gene is TRBJ2-1, the V gene TRBV29-1; possibly TRBD1 or TRBD2 for D (6 bases each). CDR3 length: 17 amino acids. Germline V CDR1 and CDR2: SQVTM, ANQGSEA. V was clipped by 7 bases and J by 0 bases, with 22 bases between them. The CDR3 is CSGRTGTGSLSYNEQFF. The CDR3 DNA reads TGCAGCGGCCGTACAGGGACCGGGAGCCTCTCCTACAATGAGCAGTTCTTC.

The chain has TRBV7-9 and TRBJ2-4; 11 bases line up with TRBD2. Germline CDR1 reads SEHNR; CDR2 reads FQNEAQ (reference sequence). The CDR3 is 19 residues long. J lost 3 bases, V lost 0 bases, and 10 bases had no gene match. The DNA of the CDR3 is TGTGCCAGCAGCTTAGCGAGGATGGGACTAGCGGAAGTCAAAAACATTCAGTACTTC. Translated, it gives CASSLARMGLAEVKNIQYF.

Many counts were recorded for this clonotype. This chain uses TRBV12-3 or TRBV12-4 with TRBJ2-7, with a tentative D call TRBD1 (6 bases). The CDR3 sequence is 12 residues long. The V end lost 6 bases, the J end lost 4 bases, and 10 bases lay between the germline ends. The CDR3 region has the DNA TGTGCCAGCAGACAGGGACCTTACGAGCAGTACTTC. Amino acid sequence: CASRQGPYEQYF.

This clonotype was picked up many times. The chain uses TRBV7-2 and TRBJ2-7; TRBD2 aligns across 9 bases. CDR1 is SGHTA and CDR2 is FQGNSA in the germline V gene. The V and J ends lost 6 bases and 2 bases, in that order; junction bases with no gene match: 8. This CDR3 region has 15 residues. The CDR3 is CASRPSSGVTYEQYF. The CDR3 DNA follows: TGTGCCAGCAGACCCTCTAGCGGGGTTACCTACGAGCAGTACTTC.

The rearrangement uses TRBV15 and TRBJ1-5; unclear D gene. The CDR3 is made up of 13 amino acids. V was clipped by 0 bases and J by 7 bases, with 7 bases between them. Germline CDR1 and CDR2: LNHNV and YYDKDF (reference sequence). The DNA of the CDR3 is TGTGCCACCAGCAGAGATCTCTACCAGCCCCAGCATTTT. This gives the protein CATSRDLYQPQHF.

J is TRBJ2-7 and V is TRBV3-1; no reliable D call. The CDR3 is 14 residues long. Germline-derived CDR1 and CDR2 are LGHDT and YNNKEL (reference sequence). V was shortened by 0 bases and J by 7 bases, with 13 bases between the two germline ends. The CDR3 nucleotides are TGTGCCAGCAGCCAAGAATCGGTAGGCAGAGAGCAGTACTTC. Translating it yields CASSQESVGREQYF.

This rearrangement joins TRBV12-3 or TRBV12-4 to TRBJ2-3, with D uncertain. V was pared by 3 bases and J by 2 bases, with 12 bases between. The CDR3 has 15 amino acids. The CDR3 is CASSFRSSDTDTQYF. CDR3 nucleotides: TGTGCCAGCAGTTTTAGGTCTAGTGACACAGATACGCAGTATTTT.

This clonotype came up a few times. The chain links TRBV11-2 to TRBJ2-1; 12 nucleotides align to TRBD2. This CDR3 is built from 17 residues. With 4 bases clipped from V and 10 bases from J, the junction kept 14 bases outside the gene matches. Germline V gene lookup returns CDR1 SGHAT and CDR2 FQNNGV. CDR3 DNA sequence: TGTGCCAGCAGCTCTCGGACTAGCGGGATGAGGTCGAGGGAGCAGTTCTTC. Translating gives CASSSRTSGMRSREQFF.

There are many counts of this clonotype. This sequence joins TRBV5-6 and TRBJ2-5; D gene uncertain. Germline assignment: CDR1 SGHDT and CDR2 YYEEEE. The CDR3 totals 15 residues. V dropped 0 bases and J dropped 4 bases, with 13 bases sitting between them. The CDR3 DNA reads TGTGCCAGCAGCTTGGTGACCAGCCAAGCAGAGACCCAGTACTTC. Its translation is CASSLVTSQAETQYF.

This clonotype was found a few times. The chain joins TRBV5-1 to TRBJ2-3; no definite D call. The germline CDR1 and CDR2 sequences are SGHRS and YFSETQ. Trimming stripped 2 bases from V and 2 bases from J, with 6 bases between. The CDR3 contains 13 residues. In DNA, the CDR3 is TGCGCCAGCAGCTTCCAGGACACAGATACGCAGTATTTT. This translates into CASSFQDTDTQYF.

Worth noting for this clonotype: A single base separates this from a much larger clone, so it may be a read error. The J gene is TRBJ2-7, the V gene TRBV10-3; TRBD1 might be the D (5 bases). CDR3 length equals 14 residues. Per the germline V gene, CDR1 is ENHRY and CDR2 is SYGVKD. CDR3 bases: TGTGCCATCAGTGGGATGGGGCAGTCCTACGAGCGGTACTTC. Translation gives CAISGMGQSYERYF.

The chain couples TRBV5-1 to TRBJ1-6, with 7 bases fitting TRBD1. Per germline, CDR1 SGHRS and CDR2 YFSETQ. Unmatched junction bases numbered 5, after V lost 0 bases and J lost 5 bases. The CDR3 runs 16 residues. The CDR3 region has the DNA TGCGCCAGCAGCTTGGTGGGGGACAGTAATAATTCACCCCTCCACTTT. Amino acids: CASSLVGDSNNSPLHF.

The table lists this clonotype with a count of one. Mismatch with germline at one junction end may stem from a read error. V is TRBV4-1 and J is TRBJ1-1; D uncertain. This CDR3 spans 13 amino acids. Germline values: CDR1 MGHRA, CDR2 YSYEKL. CDR3 sequence: CASNQDARAVAFF. The CDR3 nucleotides read TGCGCCAGCAACCAAGACGCGAGGGCAGTAGCTTTCTTT.

In its sample, this clonotype was seen many times. The rearrangement joins TRBV28 to TRBJ2-3; D may be TRBD2 (5 bases). The CDR3 spans 15 residues. Germline V gene data show CDR1 as MDHEN and CDR2 as SYDVKM. V lost 3 bases, J lost 10 bases, and 20 bases lay in between. As DNA, the CDR3 is TGTGCCAGCAGTTTCGTAGCGCTGATCCCCTCAGCGCAGTATTTT. Its translation is CASSFVALIPSAQYF.

The table lists this clonotype with a few counts. CDR3 nucleotide sequence: TGTGCCAGCAGCCAAGATCTAGCAGAGCAGTACTTC. Residues: CASSQDLAEQYF. This sequence joins TRBV3-1 and TRBJ2-4; possibly TRBD2 for D (5 bases). Trimming pared 0 bases from V and 13 bases from J, leaving 10 bases between. The CDR3 extends over 12 amino acids. Germline CDR1 LGHDT, CDR2 YNNKEL (reference sequence).

The V gene is TRBV20-1, the J gene TRBJ2-7; no clear D gene. Germline V CDR1 and CDR2: DFQATT, SNEGSKA (reference sequence). The V gene lost 3 bases and the J gene lost 0 bases, with 15 bases spanning the gap. The CDR3 is made up of 15 amino acids. CDR3 region: CSARTSAPNSYEQYF. The CDR3 nucleotides are TGCAGTGCTAGGACATCAGCGCCCAACTCCTACGAGCAGTACTTC.

Comments on this clonotype: One junction end disagrees with the germline gene, perhaps due to a read error. The chain is built from TRBV12-3 or TRBV12-4 and TRBJ2-1; 7 nucleotides align to TRBD2. The CDR3 is 13 amino acids. The CDR3 bases are TGTGCCAGCAGCTTAGATTGGGGGGGTGAGCAGTTCTTC. This translates into CASSLDWGGEQFF.

The V gene is TRBV12-3 or TRBV12-4, the J gene TRBJ1-2; D may be TRBD1 (6 bases). The V and J ends lost 6 bases and 3 bases respectively, with 20 bases between them. This CDR3 comprises 16 residues. The CDR3 nucleotides read TGTGCCAGCAGCCATTCCGGGACACCCGCGGACTATGGCTACACCTTC. It translates to CASSHSGTPADYGYTF.

This clonotype has more than one count but fewer than ten. J is TRBJ2-3 and V is TRBV6-1; 9 bases map to TRBD2. V lost 8 bases to trimming and J lost 2 bases; unmatched junction nucleotides: 11. CDR3 length equals 16 residues. Germline V gene sequence: CDR1 MNHNS, CDR2 SASEGT. The CDR3 nucleotides read TGTGCCAGCGCCCTTCCGGCGGGGGGGAACACAGATACGCAGTATTTT. It yields the protein CASALPAGGNTDTQYF.

The rearrangement joins TRBV10-2 to TRBJ2-3, with 8 bases fitting TRBD2. There are 14 residues in the CDR3. V was pared by 8 bases and J by 5 bases, with 9 bases of the junction left unmatched. Germline-derived CDR1 and CDR2 are WSHSY and SAAADI. Written as DNA, the CDR3 is TGCGCCAGCGAAAGCGGGAGTTGGATAGATACGCAGTATTTT. Its translation is CASESGSWIDTQYF.

This clonotype was seen repeatedly, ten times or more. V is TRBV28 and J is TRBJ2-7, with no clear D. Trimming took 3 bases from V and 1 from J, leaving 16 bases between them. The CDR3 consists of 16 residues. Germline CDR1 MDHEN, CDR2 SYDVKM. In nucleotides, the CDR3 is TGTGCCAGCAGTTTTAACGCAGGCTCTTTGTCCTACGAGCAGTACTTC. Protein sequence: CASSFNAGSLSYEQYF.

This clonotype was observed many times. The V gene is TRBV29-1, the J gene TRBJ2-1; 9 bases fit TRBD2. Germline CDR1 SQVTM, CDR2 ANQGSEA. This CDR3 has 15 amino acids. Losses at the gene ends were 7 bases for V and 3 bases for J; bases not matched to a gene: 10. The CDR3 DNA sequence: TGCAGCGCTGGCGGGCGGGAGGGCCGCTACAATGAGCAGTTCTTC. Its translation is CSAGGREGRYNEQFF.

The chain carries TRBV7-9 and TRBJ1-5, with D perhaps TRBD1 (5 bases). The CDR3 consists of 13 residues. Germline values: CDR1 SEHNR, CDR2 FQNEAQ (reference sequence). The ends were cut back, 6 bases at V and 6 bases at J, with 12 bases in the middle. The CDR3 nucleotides are TGTGCCAGCAGTGAACCGGGGGGTCAGCCCCAGCATTTT. Translating gives CASSEPGGQPQHF.

The table lists this clonotype with a few counts. The V gene is TRBV2, the J gene TRBJ2-1; D is possibly TRBD1 (5 bases). CDR3 length: 17 residues. V was clipped by 6 bases and J by 0 bases, with 18 bases between them. Germline loops: CDR1 SNHLY, CDR2 FYNNEI. CDR3 sequence reads: CASSKTPGQISYNEQFF. Here the CDR3 DNA reads TGTGCCAGCAGCAAAACCCCAGGGCAGATCTCCTACAATGAGCAGTTCTTC.